The clone carrying this TCR beta chain was observed a handful of times. Its antigen is not identified. The data derive from a study of T-cell memory formation after mild COVID-19. Study findings and constraints: Within pre-infection memory, some responding clones were found, suggesting cross-reactive memory joined. The study found balanced CD4/CD8 in clones contracting day 15 to 85 and a CD4+ lean in later expanders.

TCRdb used MiXCR to reprocess the 5' RACE reads, holding one entry per CDR3 protein. This table has 470,000 or so distinct CDR3 sequences, roughly 20% appearing once. Germline CDR1 reads SGHRS; CDR2 reads YFSETQ. Unmatched junction bases numbered 6, after V lost 4 bases and J lost 3 bases. The CDR3 is 15 amino acids. The receptor comes from an adult woman who had mild COVID-19 (a few samples of this study predate the infection). Cell type and time point are not known. Material: PBMCs or a T cell subset sorted from them (not recorded which). V usage is TRBV5-1 and J usage is TRBJ2-7; 11 bases line up with TRBD2. The CDR3 spells CASSIRLAGSYEQYF. Here the CDR3 DNA reads TGCGCCAGCAGCATTCGACTAGCGGGGAGCTACGAGCAGTACTTC.